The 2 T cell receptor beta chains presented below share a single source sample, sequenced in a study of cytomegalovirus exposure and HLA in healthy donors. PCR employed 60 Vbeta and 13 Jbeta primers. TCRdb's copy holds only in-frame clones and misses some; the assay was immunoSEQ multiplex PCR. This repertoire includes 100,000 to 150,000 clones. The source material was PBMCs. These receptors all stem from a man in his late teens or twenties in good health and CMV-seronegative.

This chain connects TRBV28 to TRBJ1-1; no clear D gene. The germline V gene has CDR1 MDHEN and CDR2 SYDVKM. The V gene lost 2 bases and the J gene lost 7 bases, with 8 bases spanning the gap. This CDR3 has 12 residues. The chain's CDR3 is CASSLIAGEAFF. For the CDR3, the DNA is TGTGCCAGCAGTTTAATCGCAGGTGAAGCTTTCTTT.

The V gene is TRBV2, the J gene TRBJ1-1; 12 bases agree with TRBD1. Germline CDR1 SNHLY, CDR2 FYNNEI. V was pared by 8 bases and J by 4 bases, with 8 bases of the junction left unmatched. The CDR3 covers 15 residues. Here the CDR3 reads CASRDRGLWSTEAFF. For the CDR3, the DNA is TGTGCCAGCCGGGACAGGGGGCTCTGGAGCACTGAAGCTTTCTTT.